This TCR beta chain appears in the sequencing data of a study of cytomegalovirus exposure and HLA in healthy donors. Germline V gene lookup returns CDR1 SGHRS and CDR2 YFSETQ. The CDR3 length is 13 residues. Trimming left V 0 bases short and J 7 bases short, with 11 bases between. Here immunoSEQ multiplex PCR was the method, and the copy in TCRdb shows in-frame clones only, minus some. The sample has tens of thousands of clones, approximately 94% seen once. The TCR sequence derives from a woman aged 18-35 years in good health and CMV-seropositive. The chain uses TRBV5-1 and TRBJ2-7; TRBD2 is a possible D gene (5 bases). The specimen was PBMCs. The CDR3 DNA follows: TGCGCCAGCAGCTTGGCCCTGACTACGGAGCAGTACTTC. Residues: CASSLALTTEQYF. Drawing the rest from reference TRBV5-1 and TRBJ2-7, the complete variable domain is KAGVTQTPRYLIKTRGQQVTLSCSPISGHRSVSWYQQTPGQGLQFLFEYFSETQRNKGNFPGRFSGRQFSNSRSEMNVSTLELGDSALYLCASSLALTTEQYFGPGTRLTVT.